This T cell receptor beta chain was recorded in a study of Ad26.COV2.S vaccination and SARS-CoV-2 variants. The repertoire was sequenced with immunoSEQ multiplex PCR; TCRdb's copy has only in-frame clones and lacks some. The table has a few hundred thousand clones, roughly 80% seen once. Overall study findings and caveats: Non-spike TCR breadth did not differ much between vaccine and placebo recipients.

Germline CDR1 is SGHNT and CDR2 is YYREEE (reference sequence). There are 15 residues in the CDR3. Deletions cut 0 bases from V and 5 bases from J, with 14 bases between. Worth noting for this clone: Its specificity is not known.

Specified treatment: over 15 received Ad26.COV2.S at low or high dose, single or two shots; about 5 received placebo; per-sample allocation not given. Sampling occurred on day 63 after the first vaccine or placebo injection. Sample: peripheral blood, taken in a trial of Ad26.COV2.S vaccine versus placebo. The genes are TRBV5-4 and TRBJ2-5; D assignment may be TRBD1 or TRBD2 (6 bases each). The receptor was isolated from a person aged 18 to 59 who received the Ad26.COV2.S COVID-19 vaccine or a placebo. The CDR3 is CASSLGGAPRETQYF. The CDR3 DNA sequence: TGTGCCAGCAGCTTGGGGGGGGCCCCTCGGGAGACCCAGTACTTC.